This entry lists 3 T cell receptor beta chains sequenced from one sample in a study of blood T cell repertoires in COVID-19. Generated by immunoSEQ multiplex PCR, the TCRdb table keeps only in-frame clones and is missing some. The sample yields roughly 350,000 clones, 85% seen once. The sequencing input was peripheral blood. All receptors derive from a woman between 18 and 29 years old with acute or convalescent COVID-19.

The V gene is TRBV29-1, the J gene TRBJ2-7; a weak D match, TRBD1 (6 bases). The germline V and J ends were trimmed by 7 bases and 4 bases, with 20 bases remaining between them. Germline V gene sequence: CDR1 SQVTM, CDR2 ANQGSEA. The CDR3 covers 14 residues. The CDR3: CSADLQGSVYEQYF. The CDR3 region has the DNA TGCAGCGCCGATTTACAGGGATCCGTGTACGAGCAGTACTTC.

The chain joins TRBV7-2 to TRBJ2-2; 7 nucleotides agree with TRBD2. The junction had 5 bases not matched to a gene; V was cut back by 3 bases and J by 1 base. The CDR3 is made up of 16 amino acids. Germline V gene data show CDR1 as SGHTA and CDR2 as FQGNSA. CDR3 protein: CASSFTGTMNTGELFF. The CDR3 DNA reads as TGTGCCAGCAGCTTTACCGGGACTATGAACACCGGGGAGCTGTTTTTT.

The chain employs TRBV12-1 and TRBJ1-1; the D call TRBD1 from the table was never checked on the DNA. TRBV12-1 is classified as a pseudogene. The CDR3 sequence is 15 residues long. CDR3 sequence: CASSPRGLVLPEAFF. CDR3 DNA: TGTGCCAGCAGCCCAAGGGGCTTAGTCCTTCCTGAAGCTTTCTTT.